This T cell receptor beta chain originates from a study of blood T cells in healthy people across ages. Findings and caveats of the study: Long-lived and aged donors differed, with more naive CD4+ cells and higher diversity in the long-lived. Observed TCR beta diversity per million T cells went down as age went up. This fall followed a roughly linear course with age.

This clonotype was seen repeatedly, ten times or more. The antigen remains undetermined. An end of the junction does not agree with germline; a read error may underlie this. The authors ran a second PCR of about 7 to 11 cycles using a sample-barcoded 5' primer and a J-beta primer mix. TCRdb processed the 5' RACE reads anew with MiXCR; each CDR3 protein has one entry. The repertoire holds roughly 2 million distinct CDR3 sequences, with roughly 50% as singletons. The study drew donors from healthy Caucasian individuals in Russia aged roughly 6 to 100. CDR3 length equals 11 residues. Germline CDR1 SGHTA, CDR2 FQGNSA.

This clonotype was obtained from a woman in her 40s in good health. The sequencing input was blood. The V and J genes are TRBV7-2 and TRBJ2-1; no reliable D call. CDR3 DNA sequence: TGCGCCAGCAGCTTGTTGAATGAGCAGTTCTTC. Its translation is CASSLLNEQFF.